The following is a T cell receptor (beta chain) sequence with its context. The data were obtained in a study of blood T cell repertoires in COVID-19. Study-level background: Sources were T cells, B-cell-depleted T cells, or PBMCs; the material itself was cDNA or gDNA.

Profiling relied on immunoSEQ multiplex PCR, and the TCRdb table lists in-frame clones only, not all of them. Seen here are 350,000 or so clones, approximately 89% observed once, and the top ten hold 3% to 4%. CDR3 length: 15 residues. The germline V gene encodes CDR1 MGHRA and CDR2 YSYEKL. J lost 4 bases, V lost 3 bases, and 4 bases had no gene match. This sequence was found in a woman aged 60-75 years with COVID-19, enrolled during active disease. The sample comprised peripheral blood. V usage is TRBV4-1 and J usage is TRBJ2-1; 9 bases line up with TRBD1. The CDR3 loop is CASSQVDRGYNEQFF. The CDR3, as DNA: TGCGCCAGCAGCCAGGTAGACAGGGGGTACAATGAGCAGTTCTTC.